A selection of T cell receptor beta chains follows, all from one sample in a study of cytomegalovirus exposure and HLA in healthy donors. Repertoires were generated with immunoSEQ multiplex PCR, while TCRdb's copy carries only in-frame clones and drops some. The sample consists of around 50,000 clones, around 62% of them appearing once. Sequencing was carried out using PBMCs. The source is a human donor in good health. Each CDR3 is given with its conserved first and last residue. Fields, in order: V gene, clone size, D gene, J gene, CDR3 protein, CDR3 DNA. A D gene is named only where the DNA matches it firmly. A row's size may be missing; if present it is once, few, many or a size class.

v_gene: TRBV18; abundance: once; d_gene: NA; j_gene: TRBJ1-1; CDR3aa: CASSPAATEAFF; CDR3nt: TGTGCCAGCTCACCGGCCGCCACTGAAGCTTTCTTT
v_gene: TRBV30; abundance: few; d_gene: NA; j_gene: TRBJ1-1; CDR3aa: CAWSVQGNAEAFF; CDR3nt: TGTGCCTGGAGTGTACAGGGTAACGCTGAAGCTTTCTTT
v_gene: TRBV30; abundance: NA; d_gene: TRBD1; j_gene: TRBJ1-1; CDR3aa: CAWSKTGGTEAFF; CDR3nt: TGTGCCTGGAGTAAGACAGGGGGCACTGAAGCTTTCTTT
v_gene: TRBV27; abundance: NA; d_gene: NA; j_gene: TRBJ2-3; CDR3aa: CASSLNLGGDTDTQYF; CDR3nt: TGTGCCAGCAGTTTAAATCTAGGCGGGGACACAGATACGCAGTATTTT
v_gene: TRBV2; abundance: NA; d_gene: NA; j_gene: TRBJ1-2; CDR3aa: CASTPGEGTPYGYTF; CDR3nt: TGTGCCAGCACCCCCGGGGAGGGTACCCCGTATGGCTACACCTTC
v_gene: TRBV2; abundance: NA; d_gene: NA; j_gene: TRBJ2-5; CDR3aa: CASSVSGRGETQYF; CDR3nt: TGTGCCAGCAGTGTTTCCGGCAGAGGAGAGACCCAGTACTTC
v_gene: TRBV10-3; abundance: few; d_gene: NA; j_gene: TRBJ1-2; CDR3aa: CAISDRVSDGYTF; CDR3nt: TGTGCCATCAGTGACAGGGTCAGCGATGGCTACACCTTC
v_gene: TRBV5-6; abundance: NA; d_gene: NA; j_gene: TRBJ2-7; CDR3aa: CASSLAVTSYEQYF; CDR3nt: TGTGCCAGCAGCTTGGCGGTAACGTCCTACGAGCAGTACTTC
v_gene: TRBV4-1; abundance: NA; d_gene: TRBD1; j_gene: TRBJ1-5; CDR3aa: CASSQDDRVSQPQHF; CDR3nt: TGCGCCAGCAGCCAAGATGACAGGGTATCTCAGCCCCAGCATTTT
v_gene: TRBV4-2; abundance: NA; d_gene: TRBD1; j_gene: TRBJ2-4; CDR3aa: CASSRTTGENIQYF; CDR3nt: TGTGCCAGCAGCCGAACGACAGGGGAAAACATTCAGTACTTC
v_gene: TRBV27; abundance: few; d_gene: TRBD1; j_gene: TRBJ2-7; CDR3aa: CASSKGTGGYEQYF; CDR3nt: TGTGCCAGCAGTAAAGGGACAGGGGGCTACGAGCAGTACTTC
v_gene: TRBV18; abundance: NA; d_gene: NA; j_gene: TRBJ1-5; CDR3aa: CASSPNSNQPQHF; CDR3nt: TGTGCCAGCTCACCCAATAGCAATCAGCCCCAGCATTTT
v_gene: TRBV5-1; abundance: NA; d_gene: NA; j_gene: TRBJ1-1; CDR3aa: CASSLAGVNAEAFF; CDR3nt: TGCGCCAGCAGCTTGGCAGGGGTAAACGCTGAAGCTTTCTTT
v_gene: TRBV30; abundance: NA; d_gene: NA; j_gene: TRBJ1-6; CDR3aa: CAWGGPVLTGINSPLHF; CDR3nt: TGTGCCTGGGGGGGCCCCGTACTAACAGGGATCAATTCACCCCTCCACTTT
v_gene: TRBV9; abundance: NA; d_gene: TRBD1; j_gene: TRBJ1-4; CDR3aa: CASSETGVNEKLFF; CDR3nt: TGTGCCAGCAGCGAAACAGGGGTTAATGAAAAACTGTTTTTT
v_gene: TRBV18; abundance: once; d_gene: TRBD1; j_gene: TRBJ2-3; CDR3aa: CASSPEVRDRDTDTQYF; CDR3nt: TGTGCCAGCTCACCAGAAGTTCGGGACAGGGACACAGATACGCAGTATTTT
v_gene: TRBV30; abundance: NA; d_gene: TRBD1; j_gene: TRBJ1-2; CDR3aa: CAGDRDRGHGYTF; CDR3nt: TGTGCCGGAGATCGGGACAGGGGGCACGGCTACACCTTC
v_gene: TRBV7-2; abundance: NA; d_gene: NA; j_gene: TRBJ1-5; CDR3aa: CASSLAGGGGNQPQHF; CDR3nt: TGTGCCAGCAGCTTAGCGGGCGGGGGGGGCAATCAGCCCCAGCATTTT
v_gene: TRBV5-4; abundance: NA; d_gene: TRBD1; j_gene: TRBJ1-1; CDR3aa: CASSPPGGLGTEAFF; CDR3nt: TGTGCCAGCAGCCCCCCAGGGGGTTTGGGCACTGAAGCTTTCTTT
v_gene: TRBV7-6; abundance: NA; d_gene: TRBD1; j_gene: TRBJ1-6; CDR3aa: CASSPRTGGLTPLHF; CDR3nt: TGTGCCAGCAGCCCCAGGACAGGGGGATTGACACCCCTCCACTTT
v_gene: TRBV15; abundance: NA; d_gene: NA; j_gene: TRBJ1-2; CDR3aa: CATSPGVAPNYGYTF; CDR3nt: TGTGCCACCAGCCCCGGGGTCGCCCCTAACTATGGCTACACCTTC
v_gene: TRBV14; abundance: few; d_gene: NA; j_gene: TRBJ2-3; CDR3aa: CASSPGVSDSTDTQYF; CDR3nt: TGTGCCAGCAGCCCGGGGGTTAGCGACAGCACAGATACGCAGTATTTT
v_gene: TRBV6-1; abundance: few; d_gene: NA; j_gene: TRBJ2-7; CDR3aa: CASSEARQSGQYF; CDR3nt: TGTGCCAGCAGTGAAGCGCGGCAGAGCGGGCAGTACTTC
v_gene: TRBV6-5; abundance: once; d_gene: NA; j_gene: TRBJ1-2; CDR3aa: CASSYSTNYGYTF; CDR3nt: TGTGCCAGCAGTTACTCCACTAACTATGGCTACACCTTC
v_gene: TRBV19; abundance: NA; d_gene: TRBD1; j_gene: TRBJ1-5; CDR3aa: CASTRTGGNQPQHF; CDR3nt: TGTGCCAGTACCCGGACAGGGGGCAATCAGCCCCAGCATTTT
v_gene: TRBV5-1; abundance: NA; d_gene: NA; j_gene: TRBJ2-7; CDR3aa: CASSLQQVYEQYF; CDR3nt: TGCGCCAGCAGCTTACAACAGGTCTACGAGCAGTACTTC
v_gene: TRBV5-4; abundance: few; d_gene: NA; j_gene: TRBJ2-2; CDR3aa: CASSPQDTGELFF; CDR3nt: TGTGCCAGCAGCCCCCAGGACACCGGGGAGCTGTTTTTT
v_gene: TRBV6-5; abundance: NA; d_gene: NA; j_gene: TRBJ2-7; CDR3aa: CASRNGQNYEQYF; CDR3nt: TGTGCCAGCAGAAATGGGCAGAACTACGAGCAGTACTTC
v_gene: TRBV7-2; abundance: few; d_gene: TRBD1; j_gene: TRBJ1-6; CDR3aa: CASSPISTGGGSPLHF; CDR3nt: TGTGCCAGCAGCCCCATTTCGACAGGGGGAGGATCACCCCTCCACTTT
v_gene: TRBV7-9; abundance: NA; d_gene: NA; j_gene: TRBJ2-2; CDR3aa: CASSTMGRWLRQNTGELFF; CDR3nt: TGTGCCAGCAGCACAATGGGGCGATGGCTCAGGCAAAACACCGGGGAGCTGTTTTTT
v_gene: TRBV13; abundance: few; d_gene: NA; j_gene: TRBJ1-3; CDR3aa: CASSQTGWGNTIYF; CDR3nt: TGTGCCAGCAGCCAGACAGGTTGGGGAAACACCATATATTTT
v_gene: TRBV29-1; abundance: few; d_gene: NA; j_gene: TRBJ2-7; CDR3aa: CSVHQGYSYEQYF; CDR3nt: TGCAGCGTTCACCAGGGGTACTCCTACGAGCAGTACTTC
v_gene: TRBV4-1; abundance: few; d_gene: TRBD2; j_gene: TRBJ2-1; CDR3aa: CASSRGLAGDNEQFF; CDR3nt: TGCGCCAGCAGCCGGGGACTAGCGGGGGACAATGAGCAGTTCTTC
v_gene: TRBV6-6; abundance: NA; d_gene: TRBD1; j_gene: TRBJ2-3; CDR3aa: CASSSTGGTDTQYF; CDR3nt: TGTGCCAGCAGTTCTACAGGGGGCACAGATACGCAGTATTTT
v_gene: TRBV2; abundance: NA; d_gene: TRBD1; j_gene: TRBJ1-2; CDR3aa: CASSWTGGVEGYTF; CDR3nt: TGTGCCAGCAGCTGGACAGGGGGCGTCGAAGGCTACACCTTC
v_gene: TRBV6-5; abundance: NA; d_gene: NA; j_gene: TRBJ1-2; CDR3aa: CASRRNDGYTF; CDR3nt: TGTGCCAGCAGGCGAAACGATGGCTACACCTTC
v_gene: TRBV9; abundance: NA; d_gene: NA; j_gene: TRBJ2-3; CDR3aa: CASKLGAFSTDTQYF; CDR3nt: TGTGCCAGCAAACTTGGGGCTTTTAGCACAGATACGCAGTATTTT
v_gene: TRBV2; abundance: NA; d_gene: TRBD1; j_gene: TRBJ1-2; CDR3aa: CASRAGQAGYTF; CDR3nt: TGTGCCAGCAGAGCGGGACAGGCGGGCTACACCTTC
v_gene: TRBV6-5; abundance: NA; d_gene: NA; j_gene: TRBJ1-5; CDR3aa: CASYSGYLRGQPQHF; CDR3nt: TGTGCCAGCTACTCGGGATACCTAAGGGGGCAGCCCCAGCATTTT
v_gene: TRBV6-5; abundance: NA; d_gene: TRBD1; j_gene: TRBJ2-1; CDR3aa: CASSYMTGEQFF; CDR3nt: TGTGCCAGCAGTTACATGACAGGGGAGCAGTTCTTC
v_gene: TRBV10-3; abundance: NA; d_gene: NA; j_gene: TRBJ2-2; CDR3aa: CAISAWTVNTGELFF; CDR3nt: TGTGCCATCAGTGCATGGACAGTGAACACCGGGGAGCTGTTTTTT
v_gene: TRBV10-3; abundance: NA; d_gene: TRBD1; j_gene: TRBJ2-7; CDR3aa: CASRSGQAYEQYF; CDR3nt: TGTGCCAGCCGCTCGGGACAGGCCTACGAGCAGTACTTC
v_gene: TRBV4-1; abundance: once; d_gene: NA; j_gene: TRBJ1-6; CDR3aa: CASSQGRGMGNSPLHF; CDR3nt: TGCGCCAGCAGCCAAGGTCGGGGTATGGGCAATTCACCCCTCCACTTT
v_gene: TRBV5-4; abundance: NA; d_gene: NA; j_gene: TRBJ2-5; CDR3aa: CASSLAETQYF; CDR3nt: TGTGCCAGCAGCTTGGCTGAGACCCAGTACTTC
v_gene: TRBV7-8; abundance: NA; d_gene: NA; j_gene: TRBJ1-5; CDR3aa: CASSPPRAGGYNQPQHF; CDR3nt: TGTGCCAGCAGCCCGCCCAGGGCAGGTGGATACAATCAGCCCCAGCATTTT